This TCR beta chain appears in the sequencing data of a study of neoadjuvant anti-PD-1 for oral cavity cancer. Study results and caveats: Higher pretreatment blood Treg/Th17 ratios correlated with higher pretreatment blood and lower post-treatment tumor TCRbeta clonality.

Most tumor samples had around 4.7 ug input DNA in two replicates. Method: immunoSEQ multiplex PCR; TCRdb's copy keeps in-frame clones and lacks some. The sample holds about 5,700 clones, 50% to 60% seen once. This clone is medium-sized. Its cognate antigen is unknown. The TCR was taken from a person aged 35 to 85 with oral cavity squamous cell carcinoma. Sample: tumor tissue, taken before nivolumab (anti-PD-1) treatment.

CDR3 loop: CASSQEETQYF. For the CDR3, the DNA is TGCGCCAGCAGCCAAGAAGAGACCCAGTACTTC. The chain employs TRBV4-1 and TRBJ2-5; D uncertain. The CDR3 covers 11 residues. In germline, CDR1 is MGHRA, CDR2 YSYEKL. Trimming removed 0 bases at V and 4 bases at J, with 0 bases between.